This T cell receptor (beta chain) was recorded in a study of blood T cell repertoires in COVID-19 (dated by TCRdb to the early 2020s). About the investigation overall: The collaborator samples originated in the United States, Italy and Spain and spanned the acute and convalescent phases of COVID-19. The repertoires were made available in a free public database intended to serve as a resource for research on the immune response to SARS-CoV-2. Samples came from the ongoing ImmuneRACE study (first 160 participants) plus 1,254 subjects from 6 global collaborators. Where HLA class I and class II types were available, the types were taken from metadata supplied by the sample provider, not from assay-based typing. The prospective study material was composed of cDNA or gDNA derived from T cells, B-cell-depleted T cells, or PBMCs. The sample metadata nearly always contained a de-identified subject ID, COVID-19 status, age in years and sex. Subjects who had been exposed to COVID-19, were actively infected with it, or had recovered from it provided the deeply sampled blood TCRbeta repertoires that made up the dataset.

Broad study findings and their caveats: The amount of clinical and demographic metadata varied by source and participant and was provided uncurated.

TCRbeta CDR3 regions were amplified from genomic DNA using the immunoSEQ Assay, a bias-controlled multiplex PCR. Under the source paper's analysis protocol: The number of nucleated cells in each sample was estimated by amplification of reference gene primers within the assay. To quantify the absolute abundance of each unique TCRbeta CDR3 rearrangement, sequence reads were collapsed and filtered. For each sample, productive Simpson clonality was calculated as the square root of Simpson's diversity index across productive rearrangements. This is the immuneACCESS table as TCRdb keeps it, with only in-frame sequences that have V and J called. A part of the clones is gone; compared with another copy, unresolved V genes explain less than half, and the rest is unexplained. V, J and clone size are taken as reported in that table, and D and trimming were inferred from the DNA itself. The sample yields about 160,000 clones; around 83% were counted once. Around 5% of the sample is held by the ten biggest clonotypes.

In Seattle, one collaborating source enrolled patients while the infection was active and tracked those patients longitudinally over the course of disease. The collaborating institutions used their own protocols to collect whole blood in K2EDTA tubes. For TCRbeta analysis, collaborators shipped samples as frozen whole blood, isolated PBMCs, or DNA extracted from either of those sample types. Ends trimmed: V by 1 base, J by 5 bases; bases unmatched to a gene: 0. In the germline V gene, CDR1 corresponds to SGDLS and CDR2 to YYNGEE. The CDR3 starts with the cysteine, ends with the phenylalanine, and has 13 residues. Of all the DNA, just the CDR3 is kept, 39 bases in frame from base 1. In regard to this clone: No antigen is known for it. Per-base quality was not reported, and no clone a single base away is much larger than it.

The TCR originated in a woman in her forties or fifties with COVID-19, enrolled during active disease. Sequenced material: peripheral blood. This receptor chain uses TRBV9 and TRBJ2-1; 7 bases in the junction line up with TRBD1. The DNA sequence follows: TGTGCCAGCAGCGTAACAGGGGACAATGAGCAGTTCTTC. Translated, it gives CASSVTGDNEQFF.